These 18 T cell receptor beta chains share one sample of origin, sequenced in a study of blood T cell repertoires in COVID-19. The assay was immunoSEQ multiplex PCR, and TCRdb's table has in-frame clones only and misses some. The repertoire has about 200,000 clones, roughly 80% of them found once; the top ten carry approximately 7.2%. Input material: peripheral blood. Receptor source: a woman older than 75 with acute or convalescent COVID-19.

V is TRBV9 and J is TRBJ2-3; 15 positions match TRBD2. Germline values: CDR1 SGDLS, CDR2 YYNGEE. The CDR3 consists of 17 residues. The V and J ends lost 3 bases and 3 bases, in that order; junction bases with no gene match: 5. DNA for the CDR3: TGTGCCAGCAGCGCATCCGGGACTAGCGGGGGGACAGATACGCAGTATTTT. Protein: CASSASGTSGGTDTQYF.

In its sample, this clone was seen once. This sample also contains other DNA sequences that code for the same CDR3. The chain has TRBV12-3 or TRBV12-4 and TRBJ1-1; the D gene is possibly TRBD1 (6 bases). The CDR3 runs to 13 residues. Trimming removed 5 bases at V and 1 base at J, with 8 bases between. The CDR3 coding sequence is TGTGCCAGCAGTAACAGGGAGAACACTGAAGCTTTCTTT. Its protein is CASSNRENTEAFF.

As DNA, the CDR3 is TGCACCAGCAGCCAGGCCACTAGCGGGGGTATCACAGATACGCAGTATTTT. Its translation is CTSSQATSGGITDTQYF. J is TRBJ2-3 and V is TRBV1; TRBD2 is the table's D call, not checked against the DNA. TRBV1 is a pseudogene segment. This CDR3 comprises 17 residues.

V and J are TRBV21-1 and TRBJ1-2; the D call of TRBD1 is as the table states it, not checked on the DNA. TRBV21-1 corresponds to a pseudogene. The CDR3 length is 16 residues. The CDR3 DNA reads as TGTGCCAGCAGCAAATACAGGGGACGTATCGCCTATGGCTACACCTTC. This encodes CASSKYRGRIAYGYTF.

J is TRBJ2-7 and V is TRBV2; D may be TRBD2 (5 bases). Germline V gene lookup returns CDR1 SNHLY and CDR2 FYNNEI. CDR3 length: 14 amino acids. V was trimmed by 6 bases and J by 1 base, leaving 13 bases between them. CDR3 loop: CASRAVHPSYEQYF. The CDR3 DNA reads TGTGCCAGCAGAGCGGTCCACCCTTCCTACGAGCAGTACTTC.

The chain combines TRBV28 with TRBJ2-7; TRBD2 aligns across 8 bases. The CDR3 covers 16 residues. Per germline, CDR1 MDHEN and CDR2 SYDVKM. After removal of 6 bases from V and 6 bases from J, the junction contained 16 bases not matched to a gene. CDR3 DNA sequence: TGTGCCAGCAGCTCCCTGGGTAGCGGGAATAATTTCGAGCAGTACTTC. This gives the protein CASSSLGSGNNFEQYF.

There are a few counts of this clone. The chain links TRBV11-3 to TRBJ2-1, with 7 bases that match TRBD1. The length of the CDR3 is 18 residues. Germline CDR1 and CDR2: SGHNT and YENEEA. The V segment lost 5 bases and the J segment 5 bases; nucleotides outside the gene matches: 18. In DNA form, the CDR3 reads TGTGCCAGCAGCGTAGGGGGATTCCGGGACAGAGAGGACAATGAGCAGTTCTTC. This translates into CASSVGGFRDREDNEQFF.

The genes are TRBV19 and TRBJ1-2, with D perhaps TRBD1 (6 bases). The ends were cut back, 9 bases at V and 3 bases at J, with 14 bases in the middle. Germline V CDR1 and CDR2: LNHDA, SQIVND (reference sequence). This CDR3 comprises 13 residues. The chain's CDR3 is CASKPRQDYGYTF. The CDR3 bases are TGTGCCAGCAAGCCCCGACAGGACTATGGCTACACCTTC. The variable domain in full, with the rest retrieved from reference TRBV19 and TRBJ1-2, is DGGITQSPKYLFRKEGQNVTLSCEQNLNHDAMYWYRQDPGQGLRLIYYSQIVNDFQKGDIAEGYSVSREKKESFPLTVTSAQKNPTAFYLCASKPRQDYGYTFGSGTRLTVV.

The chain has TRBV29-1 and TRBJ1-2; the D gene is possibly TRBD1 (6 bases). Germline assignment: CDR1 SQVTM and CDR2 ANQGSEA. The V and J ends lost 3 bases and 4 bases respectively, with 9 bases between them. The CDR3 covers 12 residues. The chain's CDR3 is CSVERGGYGYTF. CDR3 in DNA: TGCAGCGTTGAGAGGGGGGGCTATGGCTACACCTTC. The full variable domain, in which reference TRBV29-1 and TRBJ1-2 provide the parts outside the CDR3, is SAVISQKPSRDICQRGTSLTIQCQVDSQVTMMFWYRQQPGQSLTLIATANQGSEATYESGFVIDKFPISRPNLTFSTLTVSNMSPEDSSIYLCSVERGGYGYTFGSGTRLTVV.

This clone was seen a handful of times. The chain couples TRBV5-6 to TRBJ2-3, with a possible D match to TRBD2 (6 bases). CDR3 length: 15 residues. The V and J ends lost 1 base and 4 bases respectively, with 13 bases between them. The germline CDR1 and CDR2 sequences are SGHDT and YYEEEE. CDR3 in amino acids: CASSLLVAVSDTQYF. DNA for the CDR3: TGTGCCAGCAGCTTGTTAGTAGCGGTGTCAGATACGCAGTATTTT.

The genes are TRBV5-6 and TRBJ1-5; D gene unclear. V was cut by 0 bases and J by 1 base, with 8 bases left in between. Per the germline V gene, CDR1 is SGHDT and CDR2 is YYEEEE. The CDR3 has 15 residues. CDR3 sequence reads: CASSLGGFSNQPQHF. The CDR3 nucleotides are TGTGCCAGCAGCTTGGGAGGTTTCAGCAATCAGCCCCAGCATTTT.

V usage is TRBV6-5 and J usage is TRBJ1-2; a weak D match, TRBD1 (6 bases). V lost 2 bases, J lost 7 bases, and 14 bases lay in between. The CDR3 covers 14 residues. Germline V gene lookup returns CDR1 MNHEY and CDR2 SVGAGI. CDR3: CASSYLGQFSGYTF. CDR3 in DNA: TGTGCCAGCAGTTACCTGGGACAATTCTCTGGCTACACCTTC.

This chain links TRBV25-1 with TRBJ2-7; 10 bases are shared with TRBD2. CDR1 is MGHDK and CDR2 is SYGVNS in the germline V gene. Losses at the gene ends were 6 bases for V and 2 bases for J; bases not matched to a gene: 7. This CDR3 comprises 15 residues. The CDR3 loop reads CASREGSGGAYEQYF. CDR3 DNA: TGTGCCAGCAGGGAGGGGAGCGGGGGGGCCTACGAGCAGTACTTC.

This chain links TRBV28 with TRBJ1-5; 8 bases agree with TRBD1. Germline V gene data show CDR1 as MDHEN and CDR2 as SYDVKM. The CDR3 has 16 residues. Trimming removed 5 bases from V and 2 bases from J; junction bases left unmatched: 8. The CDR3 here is CASSPSQGQGNQPQHF. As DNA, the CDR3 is TGTGCCAGCAGTCCCTCCCAGGGACAGGGCAATCAGCCCCAGCATTTT.

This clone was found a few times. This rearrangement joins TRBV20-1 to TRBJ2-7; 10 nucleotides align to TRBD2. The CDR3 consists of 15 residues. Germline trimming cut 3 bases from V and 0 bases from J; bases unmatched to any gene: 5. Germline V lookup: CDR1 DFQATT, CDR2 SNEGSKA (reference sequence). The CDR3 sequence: CSASPPSGSSYEQYF. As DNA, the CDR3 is TGCAGTGCTAGTCCCCCTAGCGGGAGCTCCTACGAGCAGTACTTC.

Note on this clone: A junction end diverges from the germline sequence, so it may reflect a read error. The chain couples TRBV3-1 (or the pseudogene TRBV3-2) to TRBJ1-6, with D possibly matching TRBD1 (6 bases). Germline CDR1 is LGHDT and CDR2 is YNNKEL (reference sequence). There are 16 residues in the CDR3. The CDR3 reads CASRQAGGGNNSPLHF. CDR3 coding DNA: TGTGCCAGCAGGCAAGCCGGTGGGGGCAATAATTCACCCCTCCACTTT.

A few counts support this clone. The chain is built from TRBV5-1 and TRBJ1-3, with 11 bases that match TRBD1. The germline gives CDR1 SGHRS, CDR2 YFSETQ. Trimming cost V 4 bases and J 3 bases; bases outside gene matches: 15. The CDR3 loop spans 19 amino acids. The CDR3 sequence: CASSRTGGSMSRFGNTIYF. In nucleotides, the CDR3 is TGCGCCAGCAGCCGGACAGGGGGCTCAATGAGTCGGTTTGGAAACACCATATATTTT.

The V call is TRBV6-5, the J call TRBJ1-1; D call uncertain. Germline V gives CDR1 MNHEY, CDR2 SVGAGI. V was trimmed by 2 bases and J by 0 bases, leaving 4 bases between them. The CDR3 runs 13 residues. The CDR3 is CASSYAMNTEAFF. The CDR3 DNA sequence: TGTGCCAGCAGTTACGCTATGAACACTGAAGCTTTCTTT.